The 24 T cell receptor beta chains reported below all come from one sample, sequenced in a study of shared T cell receptors in the human thymus. Some clones are missing from TCRdb's copy, which holds only in-frame ones; the method was immunoSEQ multiplex PCR. The profile shows hundreds of thousands of clones, about 87% of them singletons. This sample also belongs to another study, concerning human thymus T cells.

The sequencing sample was made of thymocytes. The receptors here all came from a boy under three years old with a congenital heart defect.

CDR3 sequence: CASSIHRTSGRAGETQYF. The CDR3 DNA reads as TGTGCCAGCAGCATACACAGGACTAGCGGGAGGGCCGGGGAGACCCAGTACTTC. This sequence joins TRBV7-6 and TRBJ2-5; TRBD2 agrees at 15 bases. Germline V gene data show CDR1 as SGHVS and CDR2 as FNYEAQ. The length of the CDR3 is 18 residues. Losses at the gene ends were 5 bases for V and 5 bases for J; bases not matched to a gene: 12.

Comments on this clone: Distinct nucleotide sequences in the sample also encode this CDR3. The chain has TRBV28 and TRBJ2-5; 7 bases map to TRBD1. The CDR3 length is 16 residues. CDR1 is MDHEN, CDR2 SYDVKM, per germline. V was clipped by 3 bases and J by 4 bases; unmatched bases: 11. The CDR3 region is CASSFRDRVGTETQYF. For the CDR3, the DNA is TGTGCCAGCAGTTTTAGAGACAGGGTAGGAACAGAGACCCAGTACTTC.

V usage is TRBV28 and J usage is TRBJ1-2; 8 bases are a match to TRBD1. J gave up 1 base and V 4 bases, and 11 bases lay outside the gene matches. The germline gives CDR1 MDHEN, CDR2 SYDVKM. The CDR3 extends over 17 amino acids. For the CDR3, the DNA is TGTGCCAGCAGTTCCAGGACAGGGAACGGGTATAACTATGGCTACACCTTC. Residues: CASSSRTGNGYNYGYTF.

About this clone itself: Other DNA sequences from this sample encode an identical CDR3 as well. This rearrangement joins TRBV7-2 to TRBJ2-7; D is perhaps TRBD2 (5 bases). In germline, CDR1 is SGHTA, CDR2 FQGNSA. This CDR3 is 13 amino acids long. Trimming shortened V by 4 bases and J by 4 bases, and 11 bases separated the two germline ends. The DNA of the CDR3 is TGTGCCAGCAGCTCGACCGGGGTTTACGAGCAGTACTTC. The encoded protein is CASSSTGVYEQYF.

This chain connects TRBV5-1 to TRBJ2-1; 11 nucleotides line up with TRBD2. This CDR3 contains 21 residues. Germline V gene lookup returns CDR1 SGHRS and CDR2 YFSETQ. V shed 4 bases and J 4 bases; nucleotides not matched to a gene: 22. In DNA, the CDR3 is TGCGCCAGCAGCGTCCAACCTTTAGCGGGGGGGCGGGAACCGATTTACAATGAGCAGTTCTTC. Amino acid sequence: CASSVQPLAGGREPIYNEQFF.

The chain carries TRBV5-8 and TRBJ1-6; TRBD1 is a possible D gene (5 bases). The germline CDR1 and CDR2 sequences are SGHTS and YDEGEE. The CDR3 covers 13 residues. The V gene lost 7 bases and the J gene lost 9 bases, with 14 bases spanning the gap. This CDR3 is CASGKGLSSPLHF. The DNA for the CDR3 is TGTGCCAGCGGTAAGGGACTTAGTTCACCCCTCCACTTT.

The CDR3 sequence is CASSLTSGSPTDTQYF. The CDR3 DNA reads TGCGCCAGCAGCTTGACTAGCGGGTCGCCTACAGATACGCAGTATTTT. The V call is TRBV5-1, the J call TRBJ2-3; 9 bases are shared with TRBD2. Germline V gene data show CDR1 as SGHRS and CDR2 as YFSETQ. The V gene end was trimmed by 1 base and the J gene end by 3 bases; junction bases not matched to a gene: 6. The CDR3 length is 16 residues.

The chain is built from TRBV19 and TRBJ2-7; TRBD1 is a possible D gene (6 bases). The CDR3 totals 14 residues. CDR1 and CDR2 from the germline V gene are LNHDA and SQIVND (reference sequence). Deletions cut 5 bases from V and 2 bases from J, with 13 bases between. DNA for the CDR3: TGTGCCAGTAGTCCGACAGGTAAAACCTACGAGCAGTACTTC. Protein sequence: CASSPTGKTYEQYF.

The V and J genes are TRBV9 and TRBJ2-1; 7 bases map to TRBD2. Germline CDR1 and CDR2: SGDLS and YYNGEE. The CDR3 sequence is 15 residues long. The ends lost 0 bases at V and 6 bases at J; junction bases unmatched: 6. CDR3 DNA: TGTGCCAGCAGCGTAGACGGCGGGAGTTTCAATGAGCAGTTCTTC. Translating gives CASSVDGGSFNEQFF.

The chain links TRBV5-8 to TRBJ1-6; a possible D gene is TRBD1 (5 bases). The CDR3 loop spans 16 amino acids. V was shortened by 2 bases and J by 5 bases, with 14 bases between the two germline ends. CDR1 is SGHTS and CDR2 is YDEGEE in the germline V gene. The CDR3: CASSFVRGFDNSPLHF. CDR3 coding DNA: TGTGCCAGCAGCTTCGTCCGGGGGTTCGATAATTCACCCCTCCACTTT.

This clone was counted between two and nine times. V and J are TRBV19 and TRBJ2-7; TRBD2 matches 8 bases. From germline, CDR1 is LNHDA and CDR2 SQIVND (reference sequence). CDR3 length: 15 residues. V shed 6 bases, J shed 3 bases, and the junction held 10 bases outside the gene matches. The CDR3 here is CASSLLAEKSYEQYF. The CDR3, as DNA: TGTGCCAGTAGCCTACTAGCGGAGAAGAGCTACGAGCAGTACTTC.

The chain carries TRBV4-1 and TRBJ2-7; possible D gene TRBD2, 6 bases. This CDR3 is built from 17 residues. V was shortened by 1 base and J by 7 bases, with 23 bases between the two germline ends. Germline V lookup: CDR1 MGHRA, CDR2 YSYEKL. CDR3 DNA sequence: TGCGCCAGCAGCCAAGTAGGGTTGAGACTAGGGGATGCAGAGCAGTACTTC. Translation: CASSQVGLRLGDAEQYF.

The V and J genes are TRBV29-1 and TRBJ2-1, with D hard to call. CDR1 is SQVTM and CDR2 is ANQGSEA in the germline V gene. The V end lost 7 bases, the J end lost 4 bases, and 17 bases lay between the germline ends. The CDR3 extends over 14 amino acids. The CDR3 sequence is CSDRFSLRYNEQFF. The CDR3 DNA reads TGCAGCGACCGATTCTCACTAAGGTACAATGAGCAGTTCTTC.

For the CDR3, the DNA is TGTGCCAGCAGCTTGTTTGGTCCCCAACAGGGCTCTGGGGCCAACGTCCTGACTTTC. Its protein is CASSLFGPQQGSGANVLTF. V and J are TRBV5-4 and TRBJ2-6; possibly TRBD1 for D (6 bases). The ends were cut back, 1 base at V and 0 bases at J, with 17 bases in the middle. Germline lookup yields CDR1 SGHNT and CDR2 YYREEE (reference sequence). The CDR3 is made up of 19 amino acids.

This chain uses TRBV27 with TRBJ1-4; no definite D call. V was cut by 0 bases and J by 2 bases, with 7 bases left in between. Looked up from germline, CDR1 is MNHEY and CDR2 is SMNVEV (reference sequence). CDR3 length: 15 residues. Here the CDR3 reads CASSLSQSTNEKLFF. For the CDR3, the DNA is TGTGCCAGCAGTTTATCGCAGTCTACTAATGAAAAACTGTTTTTT.

The chain recombines TRBV7-2 with TRBJ1-3; D is unresolved. The CDR3 is made up of 14 amino acids. The V gene lost 3 bases and the J gene lost 0 bases, with 6 bases spanning the gap. Germline values: CDR1 SGHTA, CDR2 FQGNSA. The CDR3 here is CASSLRSSGNTIYF. Here the CDR3 DNA reads TGTGCCAGCAGCTTGCGTAGCTCTGGAAACACCATATATTTT.

The rearrangement uses TRBV4-3 and TRBJ1-2; TRBD1 might be the D (6 bases). The CDR3 runs 16 residues. Trimming pared 4 bases from V and 4 bases from J, leaving 19 bases between. Germline V CDR1 and CDR2: LGHNA, YSLEER. The CDR3 sequence: CASSPSRTDHSYGYTF. CDR3 in DNA: TGCGCCAGCAGCCCCTCCCGGACAGACCACTCCTATGGCTACACCTTC.

The V gene is TRBV7-3, the J gene TRBJ2-6, with D possibly TRBD2 on 5 matching bases. The CDR3 sequence is 16 residues long. Trimming pared 5 bases from V and 1 base from J, leaving 12 bases between. CDR1 SGHTA and CDR2 FQGTGA come from the germline V gene. The CDR3 DNA reads TGTGCCAGCAGCCCTGGTAGAGGGTCTGGGGCCAACGTCCTGACTTTC. It specifies CASSPGRGSGANVLTF.

V usage is TRBV28 and J usage is TRBJ1-5; 8 bases are a match to TRBD1. The J segment lost 7 bases and the V segment lost 6 bases, leaving 8 bases of the junction unmatched. The CDR3 consists of 14 residues. Germline V lookup: CDR1 MDHEN, CDR2 SYDVKM. The CDR3 region is CASRRDRGRQPQHF. CDR3 coding DNA: TGTGCCAGCAGGAGAGACAGGGGCAGGCAGCCCCAGCATTTT.

The chain uses TRBV5-1 and TRBJ2-7; 11 bases fit TRBD1. CDR3 length: 16 amino acids. V shed 2 bases and J 2 bases; nucleotides not matched to a gene: 6. CDR1 is SGHRS, CDR2 YFSETQ, per germline. The CDR3 bases are TGCGCCAGCAGCTTCGGACAGGGGGCGTCCCCCTACGAGCAGTACTTC. Protein: CASSFGQGASPYEQYF.

The chain combines TRBV7-8 with TRBJ2-2; a weak D match, TRBD1 (5 bases). There are 17 residues in the CDR3. Germline V gene data show CDR1 as SGHVS and CDR2 as FQNEAQ. V lost 7 bases to trimming and J lost 1 base, with 19 bases between them. CDR3 coding DNA: TGTGCCAGCACCGGACAAAGACAAACCAGGAACACCGGGGAGCTGTTTTTT. This sequence encodes CASTGQRQTRNTGELFF.

V usage is TRBV6-1 and J usage is TRBJ1-4; TRBD1 might be the D (6 bases). Germline V gene sequence: CDR1 MNHNS, CDR2 SASEGT. Trimming took off 2 bases at V and 4 bases at J, with 20 bases between the two ends. The CDR3 is 18 residues long. This CDR3 is CASSEMAGALDFNEKLFF. As DNA, the CDR3 is TGTGCCAGCAGTGAAATGGCGGGGGCCCTAGACTTTAATGAAAAACTGTTTTTT.

This clone was observed a single time. This chain links TRBV30 with TRBJ1-1; D remains ambiguous. The V end was cut by 0 bases, the J end by 0 bases, with 23 bases between. This CDR3 region has 19 residues. Germline CDR1 GTSNPN, CDR2 SVGIG (reference sequence). The CDR3 reads CAWSVETLGPLVMNTEAFF. CDR3 DNA: TGTGCCTGGAGTGTAGAAACATTGGGCCCCTTGGTGATGAACACTGAAGCTTTCTTT.

The chain links TRBV4-1 to TRBJ2-7, with TRBD1 matching over 10 bases. Germline CDR1 reads MGHRA; CDR2 reads YSYEKL. This CDR3 region has 17 residues. V shed 1 base, J shed 4 bases, and the junction held 10 bases outside the gene matches. The CDR3 DNA follows: TGCGCCAGCAGCCAAGCCTCCAAGGGACAGGGGCCGTACGAGCAGTACTTC. Translation gives CASSQASKGQGPYEQYF.